These T cell receptor beta chains were read from a single sample in a study of CXCR4 blockade with PD-1 therapy in pancreatic cancer. Sequenced by immunoSEQ multiplex PCR; TCRdb stores in-frame clones only, minus some. The sample has hundreds of clones, approximately 30% seen once; the top ten hold approximately 15%. Sequences were obtained from tumor tissue. The receptors come from a human donor with pancreatic ductal adenocarcinoma. Each CDR3 is given with its conserved first and last residue.

12	TRBV29-1	TRBJ2-3	CSAEGGTDTQYF
14	TRBV6-8	TRBJ1-1	CASSTRQGNTEAFF
13	TRBV30	TRBJ1-5	CAWSRQGDQPQHF
16	TRBV28	TRBJ1-5	CASITAGQGSNQPQHF
15	TRBV9	TRBJ2-7	CASSVGGQGSYEQYF
14	TRBV11-3	TRBJ2-1	CASSYADLYNEQFF
15	TRBV18	TRBJ1-3	CASSPRRGNGNTIYF
16	TRBV6-8	TRBJ2-3	CASSYQGGSGTDTQYF
15	TRBV6-4	TRBJ1-5	CASSYEQLSNQPQHF
16	TRBV5-1	TRBJ1-3	CASSLGYRASGNTIYF
13	TRBV28	TRBJ1-2	CASSRRGGYGYTF
14	TRBV11-3	TRBJ1-6	CASSLGGNNSPLHF
15	TRBV6-8	TRBJ1-4	CASSYSGHSNEKLFF
19	TRBV29-1	TRBJ2-4	CSPHLSRTWWTGPKNIQYF
15	TRBV11-3	TRBJ2-2	CASGPALANTGELFF
15	TRBV6-8	TRBJ1-1	CASSHGPTGDTEAFF
12	TRBV29-1	TRBJ2-3	CSGGARGDTQYF
13	TRBV19	TRBJ1-2	CASISSSDYGYTF
14	TRBV7-6	TRBJ2-1	CASSRDRGYNEQFF
14	TRBV9	TRBJ2-7	CASSETLKSYEQYF
13	TRBV28	TRBJ1-1	CASTWGPRTEAFF
17	TRBV19	TRBJ2-3	CASSILWDSINTDTQYF
13	TRBV29-1	TRBJ1-1	CSVERQPNTEAFF
12	TRBV19	TRBJ1-1	CATMAGATEAFF
16	TRBV11-3	TRBJ1-3	CASSLMGVSFGNTIYF
14	TRBV6-8	TRBJ1-2	CASSYVQGAGGYTF
16	TRBV6-8	TRBJ1-2	CASNEPGLSYNYGYTF
15	TRBV11-3	TRBJ2-1	CASSHLAGGPSEQFF
15	TRBV19	TRBJ2-2	CASSTTFGGTGELFF
15	TRBV28	TRBJ1-4	CASSFRGQGNEKLFF
14	TRBV28	TRBJ1-1	CASRPRQLNTEAFF
15	TRBV28	TRBJ2-3	CASTAFTGGLDTQYF